This T cell receptor beta chain was profiled in a study of blood T cell repertoires in COVID-19. Germline loops: CDR1 GTSNPN, CDR2 SVGIG (reference sequence). The CDR3 contains 12 residues. Trimming shortened V by 3 bases and J by 0 bases, and 6 bases separated the two germline ends. Only a few counts were recorded for this clone. Sequenced by immunoSEQ multiplex PCR; TCRdb stores in-frame clones only, minus some. The sample yields about 300,000 clones, around 84% seen once. The TCR was taken from a human donor with COVID-19, enrolled during active disease. The donor label of this sample is uncertain. The chain carries TRBV30 and TRBJ2-7; the D is unclear. The sample comprised peripheral blood. The CDR3 DNA reads TGTGCCTGGAGGCGGATCTCCTACGAGCAGTACTTC. Its translation: CAWRRISYEQYF.